Each of the 24 T cell receptor beta chains below was sequenced from the same sample in a study of T cell changes during pregnancy in multiple sclerosis. Only in-frame clones appear in the TCRdb table, and some are missing; sequencing was by immunoSEQ multiplex PCR. The sample has 54,000 or so clones, approximately 92% seen once. The input for sequencing was CD4+ T cells from peripheral blood mononuclear cells, taken before pregnancy. The receptors stem from a female donor with multiple sclerosis, enrolled in a pregnancy study.

This clone was found a few times. The CDR3 sequence is CASRRGIYGYTF. CDR3 sequence (DNA): TGTGCCAGCAGAAGGGGAATCTATGGCTACACCTTC. The chain joins TRBV2 to TRBJ1-2; tentative D call: TRBD1 (5 bases). Trimming cost V 6 bases and J 4 bases, with 9 bases left between them. CDR3 length equals 12 residues. Germline CDR1 is SNHLY and CDR2 is FYNNEI.

V gene TRBV6-1 combines with J gene TRBJ2-1; 7 positions agree with TRBD2. The CDR3 is 13 amino acids. The V gene's germline CDR1 is MNHNS and CDR2 SASEGT. After removal of 6 bases from V and 6 bases from J, the junction contained 5 bases not matched to a gene. CDR3 DNA: TGTGCCAGCAGGGGTAGCGGGTTCAATGAGCAGTTCTTC. Translating gives CASRGSGFNEQFF.

This clone was picked up one time. This chain connects TRBV5-1 to TRBJ2-1; possible D gene TRBD2, 7 bases. The germline V gene has CDR1 SGHRS and CDR2 YFSETQ. The ends were cut back, 7 bases at V and 4 bases at J, with 15 bases in the middle. The CDR3 is 14 amino acids. This CDR3 reads CASLAEGTYNEQFF. In nucleotides, the CDR3 is TGCGCCAGCCTAGCGGAAGGGACATACAATGAGCAGTTCTTC.

The CDR3 DNA is TGTGCCAGCAGCTTAGGATCAGGGGTCGAAAATGAGCAGTTCTTC. Its protein product is CASSLGSGVENEQFF. The chain is built from TRBV9 and TRBJ2-1, with a tentative D call TRBD1 (6 bases). There are 15 residues in the CDR3. Trimming removed 4 bases from V and 7 bases from J, with 18 bases in between. Germline assignment: CDR1 SGDLS and CDR2 YYNGEE.

The V and J genes are TRBV4-2 and TRBJ2-1, with 10 positions matching TRBD2. Trimming at V came to 0 bases and at J to 0 bases, leaving 8 bases not matched to a gene. CDR1 is LGHNA, CDR2 YNFKEQ, per germline. CDR3 length: 19 amino acids. The DNA of the CDR3 is TGTGCCAGCAGCCAAGATCTTGGGACTAGCGTCTTCTCCTACAATGAGCAGTTCTTC. Translated: CASSQDLGTSVFSYNEQFF.

The DNA of the CDR3 is TGTGCTAGTGGAGGCGGACAGGGCGGGCAGTACTTC. Translated: CASGGGQGGQYF. The rearrangement links TRBV12-5 to TRBJ2-7, with 8 bases that match TRBD1. The CDR3 runs to 12 residues. Per germline, CDR1 LGHNT and CDR2 FRNRAP. Trimming removed 6 bases from V and 9 bases from J; junction bases left unmatched: 7.

This clone was observed a single time. This chain connects TRBV15 to TRBJ2-5; tentatively, D is TRBD2 (6 bases). The ends were cut back, 6 bases at V and 4 bases at J, with 15 bases in the middle. This CDR3 spans 14 amino acids. Germline-derived CDR1 and CDR2 are LNHNV and YYDKDF (reference sequence). The CDR3 bases are TGTGCCACCAGACTTCGGGGGAGTGGAGAGACCCAGTACTTC. As protein: CATRLRGSGETQYF. The complete variable domain, with remaining parts taken from reference TRBV15 and TRBJ2-5, reads DAMVIQNPRYQVTQFGKPVTLSCSQTLNHNVMYWYQQKSSQAPKLLFHYYDKDFNNEADTPDNFQSRRPNTSFCFLDIRSPGLGDTAMYLCATRLRGSGETQYFGPGTRLLVL.

The J gene is TRBJ2-5, the V gene TRBV6-5; D remains ambiguous. V was shortened by 0 bases and J by 4 bases, with 15 bases between the two germline ends. Germline loops: CDR1 MNHEY, CDR2 SVGAGI. The CDR3 sequence is 16 residues long. In nucleotides, the CDR3 is TGTGCCAGCAGTTACTCGGAGTCAACGGTCAGAGAGACCCAGTACTTC. This codes for CASSYSESTVRETQYF.

The rearrangement joins TRBV5-5 to TRBJ2-1; no firm D call. The germline V gene encodes CDR1 SGHKS and CDR2 YYEKEE (reference sequence). The V and J ends lost 4 bases and 10 bases respectively, with 9 bases between them. This CDR3 has 11 residues. CDR3 sequence (DNA): TGTGCCAGCAGCCTCCTCCAGGAGCAGTTCTTC. Translated, it gives CASSLLQEQFF.

The chain has TRBV11-3 and TRBJ1-2; 7 bases are shared with TRBD1. There are 15 residues in the CDR3. Germline CDR1 reads SGHNT; CDR2 reads YENEEA. J was trimmed by 2 bases and V by 5 bases; bases with no gene match: 8. Here the CDR3 DNA reads TGTGCCAGCAGCAGCCGAGGGGGCGGAAACTATGGCTACACCTTC. It is translated as CASSSRGGGNYGYTF.

This sequence joins TRBV9 and TRBJ1-3; TRBD1 matches at 9 bases. The CDR3 totals 15 residues. The trim removed 3 bases at V and 4 bases at J, leaving 5 bases unmatched. From germline, CDR1 is SGDLS and CDR2 YYNGEE. As DNA, the CDR3 is TGTGCCAGCAGCGGCTACAGGGGGCTGGGAAACACCATATATTTT. Translating it yields CASSGYRGLGNTIYF.

The chain couples TRBV25-1 to TRBJ2-7; no clear D. CDR1 MGHDK and CDR2 SYGVNS come from the germline V gene. V gave up 1 base and J gave up 3 bases, with 7 bases separating them. The CDR3 length is 13 residues. CDR3 DNA sequence: TGTGCCAGCAGTGAATTTTTCCGCTACGAGCAGTACTTC. This sequence encodes CASSEFFRYEQYF.

The chain employs TRBV7-2 and TRBJ2-1; TRBD2 agrees at 7 bases. Germline values: CDR1 SGHTA, CDR2 FQGNSA. With V trimmed by 1 base and J by 0 bases, 6 bases remained unmatched. The CDR3 is 17 amino acids. In nucleotides, the CDR3 is TGTGCCAGCAGCTTAGGGGGGGGAGGATACTCCTACAATGAGCAGTTCTTC. It translates to CASSLGGGGYSYNEQFF. Full variable domain (rest looked up from reference TRBV7-2 and TRBJ2-1): GAGVSQSPSNKVTEKGKDVELRCDPISGHTALYWYRQSLGQGLEFLIYFQGNSAPDKSGLPSDRFSAERTGGSVSTLTIQRTQQEDSAVYLCASSLGGGGYSYNEQFFGPGTRLTVL.

Here the CDR3 reads CASSLEAGGPNYEQYF. The CDR3 DNA is TGTGCCAGCAGCCTGGAAGCGGGAGGGCCTAACTACGAGCAGTACTTC. This sequence joins TRBV9 and TRBJ2-7; 10 nucleotides align to TRBD2. Germline CDR1 is SGDLS and CDR2 is YYNGEE. The CDR3 has 16 amino acids. V shed 4 bases, J shed 3 bases, and the junction held 10 bases outside the gene matches.

The chain recombines TRBV6-6 with TRBJ1-3; no definite D call. There are 14 residues in the CDR3. CDR1 is MNHNY, CDR2 SVGAGI, per germline (reference sequence). V was shortened by 2 bases and J by 2 bases, with 7 bases between the two germline ends. The CDR3 DNA reads TGTGCCAGCAGTTACCGAGAAGCTGGAAACACCATATATTTT. Amino acid sequence: CASSYREAGNTIYF.

This rearrangement joins TRBV28 to TRBJ1-5, with TRBD1 identical over 8 bases. Germline-derived CDR1 and CDR2 are MDHEN and SYDVKM. The CDR3 spans 15 residues. J lost 9 bases, V lost 5 bases, and 12 bases had no gene match. The CDR3 nucleotides are TGTGCCAGCAGTAGAGACAGGGGAGGGACGAGGCCCCAGCATTTT. Translation: CASSRDRGGTRPQHF.

The CDR3: CASSKTGVQTNEKLFF. CDR3 DNA: TGTGCCAGCAGCAAGACAGGGGTCCAAACTAATGAAAAACTGTTTTTT. The V gene is TRBV9, the J gene TRBJ1-4; 8 nucleotides line up with TRBD1. J lost 1 base, V lost 4 bases, and 6 bases had no gene match. The germline V gene encodes CDR1 SGDLS and CDR2 YYNGEE. This CDR3 spans 16 amino acids.

The chain combines TRBV19 with TRBJ2-3; the match to TRBD2 covers 9 bases. V lost 3 bases to trimming and J lost 5 bases; unmatched junction nucleotides: 12. The length of the CDR3 is 17 residues. Germline V gene data show CDR1 as LNHDA and CDR2 as SQIVND (reference sequence). The CDR3 coding sequence is TGTGCCAGTAGTATGCGCTGGGGCGGGGGGGAGCGAGATACGCAGTATTTT. It codes for CASSMRWGGGERDTQYF.

V usage is TRBV9 and J usage is TRBJ2-3; no clear D. V was clipped by 0 bases and J by 5 bases, with 13 bases between them. Germline V gives CDR1 SGDLS, CDR2 YYNGEE. The CDR3 sequence is 15 residues long. The CDR3 sequence: CASSVEPEARDTQYF. The CDR3 coding sequence is TGTGCCAGCAGCGTAGAGCCCGAAGCGAGAGATACGCAGTATTTT.

The gene calls are TRBV5-5 and TRBJ1-1; unclear D gene. The CDR3 runs to 13 residues. V was shortened by 3 bases and J by 0 bases, with 6 bases between the two germline ends. Per germline, CDR1 SGHKS and CDR2 YYEKEE (reference sequence). The CDR3 nucleotides are TGTGCCAGCAGCTCAACACTGAACACTGAAGCTTTCTTT. This codes for CASSSTLNTEAFF. The complete variable domain, with remaining parts taken from reference TRBV5-5 and TRBJ1-1, reads DAGVTQSPTHLIKTRGQQVTLRCSPISGHKSVSWYQQVLGQGPQFIFQYYEKEERGRGNFPDRFSARQFPNYSSELNVNALLLGDSALYLCASSSTLNTEAFFGQGTRLTVV.

V usage is TRBV7-9 and J usage is TRBJ1-4, with D possibly being TRBD1 (5 bases). This CDR3 contains 15 residues. V lost 5 bases and J lost 0, with 10 bases in between. Germline loops: CDR1 SEHNR, CDR2 FQNEAQ (reference sequence). The CDR3 here is CASSDSDSTNEKLFF. CDR3 DNA sequence: TGTGCCAGCAGCGACAGCGATTCAACTAATGAAAAACTGTTTTTT.

The chain combines TRBV15 with TRBJ2-7; possibly TRBD1 for D (5 bases). Trimming removed 1 base at V and 2 bases at J, with 9 bases between. Germline CDR1 reads LNHNV; CDR2 reads YYDKDF (reference sequence). CDR3 length equals 14 residues. The CDR3 sequence is CATSRADTTYEQYF. The CDR3 bases are TGTGCCACCAGCAGAGCGGACACTACCTACGAGCAGTACTTC.

V is TRBV19 and J is TRBJ1-2; 8 nucleotides match TRBD1. The CDR3 runs to 13 residues. The germline CDR1 and CDR2 sequences are LNHDA and SQIVND (reference sequence). Unmatched junction bases numbered 8, after V lost 7 bases and J lost 7 bases. CDR3 sequence: CASKDRGWGGYTF. CDR3 nucleotides: TGTGCCAGTAAAGACAGGGGTTGGGGTGGCTACACCTTC.

The gene calls are TRBV14 and TRBJ2-3; 7 nucleotides agree with TRBD1. Germline V lookup: CDR1 SGHDN, CDR2 FVKESK. The V segment lost 4 bases and the J segment 4 bases; nucleotides outside the gene matches: 8. The CDR3 is made up of 15 amino acids. CDR3 amino acids: CASSRATGAADTQYF. In DNA form, the CDR3 reads TGTGCCAGCAGCCGGGCCACAGGGGCGGCAGATACGCAGTATTTT. Filled out from reference TRBV14 and TRBJ2-3, the complete variable domain reads EAGVTQFPSHSVIEKGQTVTLRCDPISGHDNLYWYRRVMGKEIKFLLHFVKESKQDESGMPNNRFLAERTGGTYSTLKVQPAELEDSGVYFCASSRATGAADTQYFGPGTRLTVL.